One and the same sample provided the 18 T cell receptor beta chains below, sequenced in a study of blood T cell repertoires in COVID-19. Sequenced by immunoSEQ multiplex PCR; TCRdb stores in-frame clones only, minus some. The sample includes around 300,000 clones, 80% to 90% of them seen just once. The sample comprised PBMCs or T cells enriched from blood (not recorded which). These TCRs come from a woman under 30 who had recovered from COVID-19.

The genes are TRBV27 and TRBJ2-1, with no clear D. Trimming cost V 2 bases and J 6 bases, with 8 bases left between them. The CDR3 has 13 residues. Looked up from germline, CDR1 is MNHEY and CDR2 is SMNVEV (reference sequence). The CDR3 loop is CASSLSPFNEQFF. DNA of the CDR3: TGTGCCAGCAGTTTAAGCCCATTCAATGAGCAGTTCTTC.

This chain joins TRBV9 and TRBJ1-1, with no clear D. Germline values: CDR1 SGDLS, CDR2 YYNGEE. V lost 2 bases to trimming and J lost 1 base, with 9 bases between them. The CDR3 has 14 amino acids. CDR3 sequence reads: CASSVQDSNTEAFF. CDR3 nucleotides: TGTGCCAGCAGCGTGCAGGACTCGAACACTGAAGCTTTCTTT.

The chain is built from TRBV13 and TRBJ1-3; 9 bases fit TRBD1. V was clipped by 2 bases and J by 5 bases; unmatched bases: 4. Germline CDR1 reads PRHDT; CDR2 reads FYEKMQ (reference sequence). The CDR3 is 15 residues long. The CDR3 protein is CASSLRGQGRNTIYF. The CDR3 bases are TGTGCCAGCAGCTTAAGGGGACAGGGAAGAAACACCATATATTTT. Together with reference TRBV13 and TRBJ1-3, the CDR3 gives the full variable domain: AAGVIQSPRHLIKEKRETATLKCYPIPRHDTVYWYQQGPGQDPQFLISFYEKMQSDKGSIPDRFSAQQFSDYHSELNMSSLELGDSALYFCASSLRGQGRNTIYFGEGSWLTVV.

V usage is TRBV7-6 and J usage is TRBJ2-5; 7 nucleotides match TRBD1. Germline CDR1 and CDR2: SGHVS and FNYEAQ. The CDR3 is 15 residues long. The V gene end was trimmed by 5 bases and the J gene end by 5 bases; junction bases not matched to a gene: 11. The CDR3 coding sequence is TGTGCCAGCAGCCCGAGGGGGCGTGGTGGTGAGACCCAGTACTTC. The encoded protein is CASSPRGRGGETQYF.

This chain connects TRBV7-2 to TRBJ2-5; TRBD2 matches 11 bases. The CDR3 sequence is 15 residues long. Trimming removed 2 bases from V and 5 bases from J; junction bases left unmatched: 4. Germline lookup yields CDR1 SGHTA and CDR2 FQGNSA. This chain's CDR3 is CASSLTSGGFETQYF. CDR3 in DNA: TGTGCCAGCAGCTTAACTAGCGGGGGTTTCGAGACCCAGTACTTC.

V gene TRBV10-3 combines with J gene TRBJ2-1, with D maybe TRBD2 (6 bases). V shed 10 bases and J shed 7 bases, with 23 bases lying between them. CDR3 length: 15 amino acids. Per the germline V gene, CDR1 is ENHRY and CDR2 is SYGVKD. CDR3 sequence: CATVQTAGEGNEQFF. CDR3 sequence (DNA): TGTGCCACGGTCCAAACAGCGGGTGAGGGGAATGAGCAGTTCTTC.

The V call is TRBV5-1, the J call TRBJ1-5; 7 nucleotides align to TRBD1. After removal of 1 base from V and 3 bases from J, the junction contained 4 bases not matched to a gene. The germline V gene encodes CDR1 SGHRS and CDR2 YFSETQ. The CDR3 totals 15 residues. The CDR3 DNA sequence: TGCGCCAGCAGCTTGATGGGACAGAACAATCAGCCCCAGCATTTT. Translation gives CASSLMGQNNQPQHF. The full variable domain, with the rest looked up from reference TRBV5-1 and TRBJ1-5, is KAGVTQTPRYLIKTRGQQVTLSCSPISGHRSVSWYQQTPGQGLQFLFEYFSETQRNKGNFPGRFSGRQFSNSRSEMNVSTLELGDSALYLCASSLMGQNNQPQHFGDGTRLSIL.

The J gene is TRBJ2-1, the V gene TRBV7-3, with D maybe TRBD2 (6 bases). The CDR3 has 12 residues. Germline CDR1 is SGHTA and CDR2 is FQGTGA. V was clipped by 4 bases and J by 9 bases, with 10 bases between them. The CDR3: CASSWGGTEQFF. The CDR3, as DNA: TGTGCCAGCAGCTGGGGCGGGACTGAGCAGTTCTTC.

The gene calls are TRBV6-5 and TRBJ2-3, with 11 nucleotides matching TRBD2. Unmatched junction bases numbered 11, after V lost 7 bases and J lost 8 bases. In germline, CDR1 is MNHEY, CDR2 SVGAGI. This CDR3 has 15 residues. In nucleotides, the CDR3 is TGTGCCAGCAAACAACTAGCGGGGGTTTCTGGTACGCAGTATTTT. Translation gives CASKQLAGVSGTQYF.

The chain has TRBV28 and TRBJ1-6; D might be TRBD1 (5 bases). Per germline, CDR1 MDHEN and CDR2 SYDVKM. V shed 5 bases and J shed 7 bases, with 15 bases lying between them. The CDR3 length is 15 residues. CDR3 residues: CASSLGTGGNSPLHF. In nucleotides, the CDR3 is TGTGCCAGCAGTCTCGGGACGGGGGGGAATTCACCCCTCCACTTT.

The chain carries TRBV5-1 and TRBJ1-6; D may be TRBD1 (6 bases). In germline, CDR1 is SGHRS, CDR2 YFSETQ. The V gene lost 4 bases and the J gene lost 5 bases, with 13 bases spanning the gap. The CDR3 consists of 15 residues. The CDR3 reads CASSLQGRDNSPLHF. DNA for the CDR3: TGCGCCAGCAGCCTACAGGGTAGGGATAATTCACCCCTCCACTTT. Based on the CDR3 plus reference TRBV5-1 and TRBJ1-6, the full variable domain is KAGVTQTPRYLIKTRGQQVTLSCSPISGHRSVSWYQQTPGQGLQFLFEYFSETQRNKGNFPGRFSGRQFSNSRSEMNVSTLELGDSALYLCASSLQGRDNSPLHFGNGTRLTVT.

This sequence joins TRBV28 and TRBJ2-1, with TRBD2 as a possible D gene (7 bases). This CDR3 has 16 amino acids. The germline V gene has CDR1 MDHEN and CDR2 SYDVKM. Trimming took 3 bases from V and 2 from J, leaving 14 bases between them. The CDR3 DNA is TGTGCCAGCAGTTTTAGGGGGGGGGTTCCCTACAATGAGCAGTTCTTC. Encoded protein: CASSFRGGVPYNEQFF.

The V and J genes are TRBV5-1 and TRBJ2-2, with 8 bases fitting TRBD1. Looked up from germline, CDR1 is SGHRS and CDR2 is YFSETQ. V was clipped by 3 bases and J by 1 base; unmatched bases: 5. This CDR3 region has 16 residues. The CDR3 nucleotides read TGCGCCAGCAGCTCCCAGACAGGGGTGAACACCGGGGAGCTGTTTTTT. Its protein is CASSSQTGVNTGELFF. The full variable domain, rest sourced from reference TRBV5-1 and TRBJ2-2, is KAGVTQTPRYLIKTRGQQVTLSCSPISGHRSVSWYQQTPGQGLQFLFEYFSETQRNKGNFPGRFSGRQFSNSRSEMNVSTLELGDSALYLCASSSQTGVNTGELFFGEGSRLTVL.

The chain couples TRBV5-1 to TRBJ2-1; 10 bases align to TRBD1. Germline CDR1 reads SGHRS; CDR2 reads YFSETQ. The CDR3 runs to 13 residues. Losses at the gene ends were 3 bases for V and 9 bases for J; bases not matched to a gene: 3. CDR3 loop: CASSSGQGGEQFF. The CDR3 nucleotides are TGCGCCAGCAGCTCAGGACAGGGGGGTGAGCAGTTCTTC.

The V call is TRBV6-5, the J call TRBJ2-1; 7 bases agree with TRBD1. Germline loops: CDR1 MNHEY, CDR2 SVGAGI. Germline trimming cut 6 bases from V and 3 bases from J; bases unmatched to any gene: 5. There are 14 residues in the CDR3. The CDR3 here is CASSIRDSYNEQFF. The CDR3, as DNA: TGTGCCAGCAGCATACGGGACAGCTACAATGAGCAGTTCTTC.

The CDR3 DNA follows: TGTGCCAGTAGTACCCTAGCGGGGGGGCCCGGTGAGCAGTTCTTC. This codes for CASSTLAGGPGEQFF. This chain uses TRBV19 with TRBJ2-1, with 12 bases matching TRBD2. The V segment lost 4 bases and the J segment 9 bases; nucleotides outside the gene matches: 7. This CDR3 has 15 residues. CDR1 is LNHDA, CDR2 SQIVND, per germline (reference sequence).

The chain combines TRBV2 with TRBJ1-4, with 7 positions matching TRBD1. Germline CDR1 reads SNHLY; CDR2 reads FYNNEI. V trimming: 6 bases; J trimming: 8 bases; junction bases outside the gene matches: 9. The CDR3 has 14 amino acids. The CDR3 here is CASSPDREGEKLFF. In nucleotides, the CDR3 is TGTGCCAGCAGCCCCGACAGGGAAGGCGAAAAACTGTTTTTT.

This clone appeared a single time. CDR3 nucleotides: TGTGCCAGCTCCCGGGACACTCAGTGGGCAGATACGCAGTATTTT. The encoded protein is CASSRDTQWADTQYF. The chain couples TRBV16 to TRBJ2-3; perhaps TRBD1 as D (6 bases). This CDR3 has 15 amino acids. Looked up from germline, CDR1 is KGHSY and CDR2 is FQNENV. Deletions cut 8 bases from V and 4 bases from J, with 19 bases between.